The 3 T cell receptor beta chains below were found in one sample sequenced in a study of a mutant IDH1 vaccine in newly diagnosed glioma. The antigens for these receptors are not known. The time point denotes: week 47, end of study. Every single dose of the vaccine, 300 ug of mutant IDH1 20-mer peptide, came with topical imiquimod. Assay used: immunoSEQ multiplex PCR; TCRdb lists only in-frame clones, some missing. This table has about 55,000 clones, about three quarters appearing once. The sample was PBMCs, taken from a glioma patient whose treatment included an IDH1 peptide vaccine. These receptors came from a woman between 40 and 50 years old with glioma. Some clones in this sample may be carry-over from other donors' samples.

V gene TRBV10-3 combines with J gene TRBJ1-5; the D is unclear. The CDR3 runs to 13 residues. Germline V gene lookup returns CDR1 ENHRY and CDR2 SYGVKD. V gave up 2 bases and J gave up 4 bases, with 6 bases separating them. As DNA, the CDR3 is TGTGCCATCAGTGAGGACGGTAATCAGCCCCAGCATTTT. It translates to CAISEDGNQPQHF.

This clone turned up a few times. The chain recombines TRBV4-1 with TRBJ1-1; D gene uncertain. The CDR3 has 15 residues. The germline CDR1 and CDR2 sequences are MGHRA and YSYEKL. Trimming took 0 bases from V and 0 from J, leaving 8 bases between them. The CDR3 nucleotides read TGCGCCAGCAGCCAAGATACGGATATGAACACTGAAGCTTTCTTT. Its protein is CASSQDTDMNTEAFF.

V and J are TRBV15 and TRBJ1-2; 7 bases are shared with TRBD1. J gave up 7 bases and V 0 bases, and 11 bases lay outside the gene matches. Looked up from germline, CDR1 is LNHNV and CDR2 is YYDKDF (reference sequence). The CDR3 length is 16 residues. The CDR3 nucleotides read TGTGCCACCAGCAGAGATAGCCTCGACAGGGCGCGTGGCTACACCTTC. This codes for CATSRDSLDRARGYTF.